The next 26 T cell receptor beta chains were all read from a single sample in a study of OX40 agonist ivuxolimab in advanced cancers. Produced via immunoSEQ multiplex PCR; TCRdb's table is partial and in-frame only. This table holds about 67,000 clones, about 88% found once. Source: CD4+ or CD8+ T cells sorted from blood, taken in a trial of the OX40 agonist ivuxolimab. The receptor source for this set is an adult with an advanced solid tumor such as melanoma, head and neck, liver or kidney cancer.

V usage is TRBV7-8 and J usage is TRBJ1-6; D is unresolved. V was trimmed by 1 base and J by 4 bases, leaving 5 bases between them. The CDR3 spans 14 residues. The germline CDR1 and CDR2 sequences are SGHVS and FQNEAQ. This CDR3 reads CASSLGLYNSPLHF. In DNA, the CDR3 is TGTGCCAGCAGCTTAGGACTATATAATTCACCCCTCCACTTT.

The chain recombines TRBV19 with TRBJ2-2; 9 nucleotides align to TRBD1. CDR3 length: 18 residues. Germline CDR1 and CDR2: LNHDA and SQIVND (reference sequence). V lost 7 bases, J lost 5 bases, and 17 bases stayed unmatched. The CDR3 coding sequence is TGTGCCAGTAACAAAGTTTCGGCGGGACAGGGAAAAACCGGGGAGCTGTTTTTT. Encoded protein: CASNKVSAGQGKTGELFF.

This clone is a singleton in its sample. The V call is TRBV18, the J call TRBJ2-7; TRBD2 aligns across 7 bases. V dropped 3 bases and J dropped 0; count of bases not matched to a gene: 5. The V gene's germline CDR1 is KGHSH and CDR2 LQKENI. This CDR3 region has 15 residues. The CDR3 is CASSPQREPSYEQYF. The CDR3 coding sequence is TGTGCCAGCTCACCCCAGCGGGAACCCTCCTACGAGCAGTACTTC.

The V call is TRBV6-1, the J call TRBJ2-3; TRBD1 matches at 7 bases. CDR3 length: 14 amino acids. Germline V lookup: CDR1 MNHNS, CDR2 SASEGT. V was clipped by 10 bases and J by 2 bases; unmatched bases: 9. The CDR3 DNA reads TGTGCCACATCCCGGGACAGCAACACAGATACGCAGTATTTT. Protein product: CATSRDSNTDTQYF.

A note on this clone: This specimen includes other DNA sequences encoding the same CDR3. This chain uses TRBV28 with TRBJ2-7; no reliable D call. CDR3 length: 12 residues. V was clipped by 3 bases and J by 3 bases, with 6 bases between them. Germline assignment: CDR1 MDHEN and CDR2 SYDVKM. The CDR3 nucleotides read TGTGCCAGCAGTTTGGGCCTCTACGAGCAGTACTTC. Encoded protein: CASSLGLYEQYF.

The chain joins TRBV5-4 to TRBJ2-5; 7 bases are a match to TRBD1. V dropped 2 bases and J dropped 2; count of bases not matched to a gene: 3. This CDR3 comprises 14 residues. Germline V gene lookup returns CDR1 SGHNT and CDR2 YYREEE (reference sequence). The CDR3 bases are TGTGCCAGCAGCTTTGGGACAGCTCAAGAGACCCAGTACTTC. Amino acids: CASSFGTAQETQYF.

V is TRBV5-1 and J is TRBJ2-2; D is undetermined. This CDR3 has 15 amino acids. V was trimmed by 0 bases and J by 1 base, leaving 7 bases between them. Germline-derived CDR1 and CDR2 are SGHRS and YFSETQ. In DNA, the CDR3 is TGCGCCAGCAGCTTGGGGCACGTGAACACCGGGGAGCTGTTTTTT. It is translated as CASSLGHVNTGELFF. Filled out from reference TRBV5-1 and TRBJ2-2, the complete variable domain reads KAGVTQTPRYLIKTRGQQVTLSCSPISGHRSVSWYQQTPGQGLQFLFEYFSETQRNKGNFPGRFSGRQFSNSRSEMNVSTLELGDSALYLCASSLGHVNTGELFFGEGSRLTVL.

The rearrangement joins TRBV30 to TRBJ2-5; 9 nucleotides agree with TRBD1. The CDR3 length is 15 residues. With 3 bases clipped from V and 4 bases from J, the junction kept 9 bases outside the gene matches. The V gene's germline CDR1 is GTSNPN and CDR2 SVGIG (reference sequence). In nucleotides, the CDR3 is TGTGCCTGGAGCCCCGGGACAGGGAGTGGAGAGACCCAGTACTTC. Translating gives CAWSPGTGSGETQYF.

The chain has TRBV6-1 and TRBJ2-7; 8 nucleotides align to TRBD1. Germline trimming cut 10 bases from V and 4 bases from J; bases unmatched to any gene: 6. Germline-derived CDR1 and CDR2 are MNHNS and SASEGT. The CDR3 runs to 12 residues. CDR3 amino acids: CATGGDLYEQYF. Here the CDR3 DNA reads TGTGCCACAGGGGGCGATTTGTACGAGCAGTACTTC.

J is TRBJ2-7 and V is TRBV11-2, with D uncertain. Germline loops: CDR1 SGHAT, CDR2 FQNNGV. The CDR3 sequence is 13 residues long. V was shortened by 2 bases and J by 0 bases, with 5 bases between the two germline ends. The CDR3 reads CASSLQSSYEQYF. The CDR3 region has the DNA TGTGCCAGCAGCTTACAGAGCTCCTACGAGCAGTACTTC.

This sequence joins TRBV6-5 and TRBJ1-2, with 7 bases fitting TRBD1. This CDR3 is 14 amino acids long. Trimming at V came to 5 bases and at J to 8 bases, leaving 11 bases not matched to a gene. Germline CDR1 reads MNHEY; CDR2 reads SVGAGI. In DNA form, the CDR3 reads TGTGCCAGCAGTAAATCTACAGGGGCAAGGGGCTACACCTTC. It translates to CASSKSTGARGYTF.

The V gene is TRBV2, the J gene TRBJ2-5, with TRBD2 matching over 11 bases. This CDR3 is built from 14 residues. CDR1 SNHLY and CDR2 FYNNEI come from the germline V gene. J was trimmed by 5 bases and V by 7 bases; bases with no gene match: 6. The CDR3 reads CASILAGGKETQYF. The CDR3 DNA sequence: TGTGCCAGCATCTTAGCGGGAGGGAAGGAGACCCAGTACTTC.

The CDR3 loop is CASSAGSGGNEQYF. The CDR3 DNA follows: TGTGCCAGCTCTGCCGGGTCGGGCGGGAACGAGCAGTACTTC. This chain joins TRBV18 and TRBJ2-7; TRBD2 might be the D (6 bases). V was pared by 6 bases and J by 5 bases, with 17 bases between. The CDR3 runs to 14 residues. In germline, CDR1 is KGHSH, CDR2 LQKENI.

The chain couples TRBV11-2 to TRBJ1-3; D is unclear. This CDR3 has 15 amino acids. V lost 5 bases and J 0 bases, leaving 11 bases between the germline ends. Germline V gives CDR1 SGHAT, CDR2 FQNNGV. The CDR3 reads CASSQTSASGNTIYF. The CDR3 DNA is TGTGCCAGCAGCCAAACGAGCGCCTCTGGAAACACCATATATTTT.

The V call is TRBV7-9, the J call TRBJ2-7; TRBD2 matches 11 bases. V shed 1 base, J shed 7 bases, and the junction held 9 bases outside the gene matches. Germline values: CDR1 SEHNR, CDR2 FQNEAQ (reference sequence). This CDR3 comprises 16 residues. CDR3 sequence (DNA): TGTGCCAGCAGCTTAGTTCGACTAGCGGGGCCTAGTGAGCAGTACTTC. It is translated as CASSLVRLAGPSEQYF.

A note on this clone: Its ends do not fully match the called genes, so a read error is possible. CDR3 sequence: CASSLVGEDTQYF. The DNA of the CDR3 is TGTGCTAGCAGCTTAGTCGGCGAAGATACGCAGTATTTT. This chain links TRBV7-7 with TRBJ2-3; no definite D call. Germline V CDR1 and CDR2: SSHAT, FNYEAQ (reference sequence). This CDR3 is built from 13 residues.

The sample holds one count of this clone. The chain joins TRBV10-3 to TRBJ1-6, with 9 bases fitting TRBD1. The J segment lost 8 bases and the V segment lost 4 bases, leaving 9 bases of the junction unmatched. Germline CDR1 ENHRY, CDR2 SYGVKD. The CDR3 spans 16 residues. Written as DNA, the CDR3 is TGTGCCATCAGTGCCGGGACAGGGTTTGGGGATTCACCCCTCCACTTT. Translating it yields CAISAGTGFGDSPLHF.

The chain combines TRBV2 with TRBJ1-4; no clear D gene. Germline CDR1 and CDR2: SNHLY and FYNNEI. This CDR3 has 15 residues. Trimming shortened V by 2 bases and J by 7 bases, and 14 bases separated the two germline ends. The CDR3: CASSETRMGGEKLFF. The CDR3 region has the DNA TGTGCCAGCAGTGAAACAAGGATGGGCGGTGAAAAACTGTTTTTT.

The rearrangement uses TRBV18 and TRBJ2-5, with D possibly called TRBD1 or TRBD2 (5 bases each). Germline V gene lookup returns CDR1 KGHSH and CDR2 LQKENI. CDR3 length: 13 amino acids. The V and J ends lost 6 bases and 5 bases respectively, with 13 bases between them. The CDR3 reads CASSSEGIETQYF. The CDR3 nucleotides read TGTGCCAGCTCTTCCGAGGGGATCGAGACCCAGTACTTC.

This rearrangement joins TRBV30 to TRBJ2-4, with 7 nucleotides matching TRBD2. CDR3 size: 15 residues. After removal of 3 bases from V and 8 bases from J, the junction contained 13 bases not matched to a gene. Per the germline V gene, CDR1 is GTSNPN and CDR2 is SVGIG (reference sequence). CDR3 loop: CAWREGGVSRDIQYF. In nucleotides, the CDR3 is TGTGCCTGGAGGGAGGGAGGGGTGAGTCGGGACATTCAGTACTTC.

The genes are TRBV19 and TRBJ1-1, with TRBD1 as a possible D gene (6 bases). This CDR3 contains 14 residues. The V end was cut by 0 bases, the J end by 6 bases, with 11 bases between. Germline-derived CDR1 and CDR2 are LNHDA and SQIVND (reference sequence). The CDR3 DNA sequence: TGTGCCAGTAGTATAGATGGGGGCGCGGCTGAAGCTTTCTTT. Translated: CASSIDGGAAEAFF.

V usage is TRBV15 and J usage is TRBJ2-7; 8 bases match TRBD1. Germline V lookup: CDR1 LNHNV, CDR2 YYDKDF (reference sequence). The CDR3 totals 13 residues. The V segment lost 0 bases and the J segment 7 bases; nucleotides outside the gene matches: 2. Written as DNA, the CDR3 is TGTGCCACCAGCAGAGACAGGGGGCGTGAGCAGTACTTC. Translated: CATSRDRGREQYF.

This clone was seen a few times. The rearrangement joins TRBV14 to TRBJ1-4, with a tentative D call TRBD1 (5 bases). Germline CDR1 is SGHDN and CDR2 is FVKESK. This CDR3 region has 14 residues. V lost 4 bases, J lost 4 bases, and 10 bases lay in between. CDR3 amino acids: CASSPGRYNEKLFF. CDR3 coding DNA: TGTGCCAGCAGCCCGGGACGGTATAATGAAAAACTGTTTTTT.

The CDR3 reads CASSSLTGRTGELFF. As DNA, the CDR3 is TGTGCCAGCAGTTCTTTGACAGGGCGGACCGGGGAGCTGTTTTTT. The rearrangement links TRBV27 to TRBJ2-2; TRBD1 matches at 7 bases. This CDR3 comprises 15 residues. CDR1 is MNHEY and CDR2 is SMNVEV in the germline V gene (reference sequence). Trimming took 4 bases from V and 5 from J; bases not matched to a gene: 7.

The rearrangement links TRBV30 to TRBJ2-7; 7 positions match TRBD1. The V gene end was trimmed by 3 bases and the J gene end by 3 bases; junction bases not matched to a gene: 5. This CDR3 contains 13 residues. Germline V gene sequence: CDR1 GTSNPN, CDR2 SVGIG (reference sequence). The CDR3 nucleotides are TGTGCCTGGAGGGGGACAGCTGGCTACGAGCAGTACTTC. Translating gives CAWRGTAGYEQYF.

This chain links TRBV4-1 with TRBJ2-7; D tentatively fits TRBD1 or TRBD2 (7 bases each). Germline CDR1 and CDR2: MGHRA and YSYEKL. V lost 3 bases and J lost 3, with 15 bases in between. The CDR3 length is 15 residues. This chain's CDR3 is CASSQTDREGYEQYF. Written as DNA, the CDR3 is TGCGCCAGCAGCCAGACCGACAGGGAGGGCTACGAGCAGTACTTC.